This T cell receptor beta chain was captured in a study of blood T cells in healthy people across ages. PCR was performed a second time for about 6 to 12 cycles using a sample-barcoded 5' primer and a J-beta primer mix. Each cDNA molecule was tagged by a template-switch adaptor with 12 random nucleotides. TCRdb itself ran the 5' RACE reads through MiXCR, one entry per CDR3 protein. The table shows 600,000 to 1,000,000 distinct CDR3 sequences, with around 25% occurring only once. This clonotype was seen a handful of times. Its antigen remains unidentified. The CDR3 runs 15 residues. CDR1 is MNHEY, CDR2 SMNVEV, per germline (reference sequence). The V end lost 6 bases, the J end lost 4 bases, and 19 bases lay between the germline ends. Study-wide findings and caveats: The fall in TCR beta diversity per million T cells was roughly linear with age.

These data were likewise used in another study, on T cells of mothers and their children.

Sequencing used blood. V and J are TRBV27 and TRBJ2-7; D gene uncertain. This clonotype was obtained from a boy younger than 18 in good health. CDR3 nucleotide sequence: TGTGCCAGCAGGCCGGTAGGGTACCCCTCTTACGAGCAGTACTTC. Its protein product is CASRPVGYPSYEQYF.